This T cell receptor beta chain is from a study of blood T cell repertoires in COVID-19. Study overall: From T cells, B-cell-depleted T cells, or PBMCs came the material, which was cDNA or gDNA.

The J segment lost 0 bases and the V segment lost 2 bases, leaving 8 bases of the junction unmatched. Germline CDR1 SGDLS, CDR2 YYNGEE. This CDR3 contains 17 residues. Original data processing: The assay estimated nucleated cells by amplifying reference gene primers. Generated by immunoSEQ multiplex PCR, the TCRdb table keeps only in-frame clones and is missing some. D and trimming were read from the DNA, whereas the V and J calls and clone size are those reported in that table. The sample yields 210,000 or so clones, 84% seen once. This chain connects TRBV9 to TRBJ2-5; 9 positions agree with TRBD2. The sample was peripheral blood. This TCR was sampled from a woman aged 45-60 years with active or convalescent COVID-19. The CDR3 region has the DNA TGTGCCAGCAGCGTTAGTGGTAGCGGGAGAGACCAAGAGACCCAGTACTTC. This translates into CASSVSGSGRDQETQYF. The full variable domain, with the rest looked up from reference TRBV9 and TRBJ2-5, is DSGVTQTPKHLITATGQRVTLRCSPRSGDLSVYWYQQSLDQGLQFLIQYYNGEERAKGNILERFSAQQFPDLHSELNLSSLELGDSALYFCASSVSGSGRDQETQYFGPGTRLLVL.